This T cell receptor beta chain was sequenced in a study of T-cell reconstitution after alpha-beta-depleted transplantation in children. Regarding the study as a whole: T-cell numbers and diversity, one year after transplant, stemmed largely from T cells that were newly produced. There were reportedly several hundred expanded graft clones from which alpha-beta T cells came about two months after transplant. Certain patients had high TCRbeta diversity at day 60, and it came from recipient T cells and thymic progenitors that survived.

The CDR3 has 12 amino acids. Germline CDR1 is KGHSH and CDR2 is LQKENI. V was pared by 5 bases and J by 7 bases, with 6 bases between. Researchers prepared the TCRbeta library using unique molecular identifiers, the study reports. TCRdb re-called the PCR reads through MiXCR, storing one row per CDR3 protein. The table records 200,000 to 250,000 distinct CDR3 sequences, around 7.8% of them present only once. This clonotype has a count of ten or more. The target antigen is unknown. J is TRBJ1-6 and V is TRBV18; no firm D call. This sequence originates from a male patient between 10 and 17 years old who had a stem cell transplant for acute lymphoblastic leukemia, so the T cells may come from the graft donor. The sample was PBMCs, mostly from graft donor cells, taken 180 days after TCRalphabeta/CD19-depleted stem cell transplant. The CDR3 region is CASSGMNSPLHF. CDR3 bases: TGTGCCAGCTCAGGGATGAATTCACCCCTCCACTTT. The full variable domain, its missing parts supplied by reference TRBV18 and TRBJ1-6, is NAGVMQNPRHLVRRRGQEARLRCSPMKGHSHVYWYRQLPEEGLKFMVYLQKENIIDESGMPKERFSAEFPKEGPSILRIQQVVRGDSAAYFCASSGMNSPLHFGNGTRLTVT.